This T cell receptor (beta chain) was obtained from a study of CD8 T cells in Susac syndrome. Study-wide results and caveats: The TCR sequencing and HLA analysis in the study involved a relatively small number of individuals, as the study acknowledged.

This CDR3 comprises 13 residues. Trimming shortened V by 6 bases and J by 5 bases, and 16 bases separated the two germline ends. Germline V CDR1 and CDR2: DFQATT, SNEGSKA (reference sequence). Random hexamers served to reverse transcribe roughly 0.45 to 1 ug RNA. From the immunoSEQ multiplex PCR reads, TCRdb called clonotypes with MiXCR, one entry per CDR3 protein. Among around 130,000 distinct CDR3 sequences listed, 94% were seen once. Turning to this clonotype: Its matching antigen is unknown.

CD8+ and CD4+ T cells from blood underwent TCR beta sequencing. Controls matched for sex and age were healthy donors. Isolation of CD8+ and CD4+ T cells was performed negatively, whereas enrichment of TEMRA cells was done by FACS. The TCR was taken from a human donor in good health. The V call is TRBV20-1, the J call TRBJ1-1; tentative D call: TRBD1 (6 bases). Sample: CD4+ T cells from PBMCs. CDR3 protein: CSAKGGALTEAFF. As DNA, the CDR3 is TGCAGTGCCAAAGGGGGGGCATTGACTGAAGCTTTCTTT.